The rows below give T cell receptor beta chains drawn from one sample of a study of T cell responses to AZD1222 COVID-19 vaccine. Only in-frame clones appear in the TCRdb table, and some are missing; sequencing was by immunoSEQ multiplex PCR. The table shows 100,000 to 120,000 clones, with around 89% occurring only once. The starting material was peripheral blood, obtained on day 0 of AZD1222 vaccination. The receptors were sampled from an adult in good health. The CDR3 runs from the conserved cysteine through the conserved F or W. The order of the fields is CDR3 length, J gene, V gene, CDR3 protein.

cdr3_length: 14; j_call: TRBJ2-7; v_call: TRBV5-1; cdr3_aa: CASSLSDTQYEQYF
cdr3_length: 14; j_call: TRBJ1-1; v_call: TRBV9; cdr3_aa: CASSVGRLNTEAFF
cdr3_length: 13; j_call: TRBJ1-1; v_call: TRBV6-5; cdr3_aa: CASSYRGVAEAFF
cdr3_length: 17; j_call: TRBJ2-1; v_call: TRBV19; cdr3_aa: CASSIDLGGLEGNEQFF
cdr3_length: 13; j_call: TRBJ1-1; v_call: TRBV25-1; cdr3_aa: CASSPGMGTEAFF
cdr3_length: 13; j_call: TRBJ2-1; v_call: TRBV6-5; cdr3_aa: CASGRESYNEQFF
cdr3_length: 15; j_call: TRBJ1-4; v_call: TRBV6-1; cdr3_aa: CASSPQTGGEEKLFF
cdr3_length: 13; j_call: TRBJ1-1; v_call: TRBV7-9; cdr3_aa: CASSFDQGAEAFF
cdr3_length: 15; j_call: TRBJ2-5; v_call: TRBV28; cdr3_aa: CASSLGGGGQETQYF
cdr3_length: 12; j_call: TRBJ1-5; v_call: TRBV14; cdr3_aa: CASSRSNQPQHF
cdr3_length: 13; j_call: TRBJ1-1; v_call: TRBV6-5; cdr3_aa: CASSYPRGQGTFF
cdr3_length: 14; j_call: TRBJ1-6; v_call: TRBV6-5; cdr3_aa: CASSYDGGVSPLHF
cdr3_length: 13; j_call: TRBJ1-1; v_call: TRBV6-1; cdr3_aa: CASSEGMWAEAFF
cdr3_length: 11; j_call: TRBJ2-1; v_call: TRBV7-9; cdr3_aa: CASNGPNEQFF
cdr3_length: 13; j_call: TRBJ2-1; v_call: TRBV10-1; cdr3_aa: CASSLDRDDEQFF
cdr3_length: 14; j_call: TRBJ2-2; v_call: TRBV20-1; cdr3_aa: CSASRAGNTGELFF
cdr3_length: 16; j_call: TRBJ1-6; v_call: TRBV5-6; cdr3_aa: CASSLLLRDLNSPLHF
cdr3_length: 15; j_call: TRBJ2-1; v_call: TRBV5-4; cdr3_aa: CASNTGSVLYNEQFF
cdr3_length: 15; j_call: TRBJ2-4; v_call: TRBV4-1; cdr3_aa: CASSQPGLAQPIQYF
cdr3_length: 17; j_call: TRBJ2-1; v_call: TRBV7-8; cdr3_aa: CASSTPSGGVTYNEQFF
cdr3_length: 12; j_call: TRBJ2-7; v_call: TRBV11-3; cdr3_aa: CASSGRGDEQYF
cdr3_length: 19; j_call: TRBJ2-5; v_call: TRBV20-1; cdr3_aa: CSASELTRTSGRRGETQYF
cdr3_length: 14; j_call: TRBJ1-5; v_call: TRBV27; cdr3_aa: CASSPGTGGQPQHF